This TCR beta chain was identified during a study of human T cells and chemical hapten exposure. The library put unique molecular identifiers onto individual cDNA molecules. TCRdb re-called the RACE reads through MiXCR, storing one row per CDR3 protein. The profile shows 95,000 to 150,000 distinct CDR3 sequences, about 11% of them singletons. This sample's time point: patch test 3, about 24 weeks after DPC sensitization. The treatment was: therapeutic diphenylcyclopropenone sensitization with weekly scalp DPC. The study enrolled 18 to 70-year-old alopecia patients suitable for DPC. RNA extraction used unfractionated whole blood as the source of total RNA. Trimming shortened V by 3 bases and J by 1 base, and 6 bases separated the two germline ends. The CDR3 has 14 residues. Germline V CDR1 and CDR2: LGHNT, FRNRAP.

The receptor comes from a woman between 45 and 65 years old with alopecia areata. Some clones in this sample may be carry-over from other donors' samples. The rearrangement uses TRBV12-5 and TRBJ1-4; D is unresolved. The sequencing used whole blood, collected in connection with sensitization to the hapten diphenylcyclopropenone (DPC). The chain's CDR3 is CASGFYGTNEKLFF. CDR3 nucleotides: TGTGCTAGTGGTTTTTATGGAACTAATGAAAAACTGTTTTTT. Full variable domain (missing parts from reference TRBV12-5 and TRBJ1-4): DARVTQTPRHKVTEMGQEVTMRCQPILGHNTVFWYRQTMMQGLELLAYFRNRAPLDDSGMPKDRFSAEMPDATLATLKIQPSEPRDSAVYFCASGFYGTNEKLFFGSGTQLSVL.